These 4 T cell receptor beta chains were all obtained from the same sample, sequenced in a study of monozygotic twins with inflammatory bowel disease (dated by TCRdb to about 2019). The protocol used for the library was 5' RACE. The reads were generated on an Illumina HiSeq 2500. With the reads reprocessed by TCRdb, a single entry stands for each CDR3 protein sequence and no DNA is reported. The sample's table covers a few hundred thousand distinct CDR3 sequences. Of the sample, 2.6% is held by the ten largest clones. Sequencing used blood. These receptor sequences come from a human donor with ulcerative colitis or Crohn's disease, or a healthy co-twin of an affected twin (not recorded which).

V and J are TRBV11-1 and TRBJ2-4; the TCRdb call, TRBD1, lacks DNA for checking. This CDR3 has 15 amino acids. Germline V lookup: CDR1 SGHAT, CDR2 FQDESV (reference sequence). The chain's CDR3 is CASGLGDRVINIQYF.

The chain couples TRBV7-9 to TRBJ2-3; TCRdb's D gene call, TRBD1, goes unchecked for lack of DNA. The CDR3 contains 15 residues. CDR1 SEHNR and CDR2 FQNEAQ come from the germline V gene (reference sequence). CDR3 in amino acids: CASTQHRVGTDTQYF. Together with reference TRBV7-9 and TRBJ2-3, the CDR3 gives the full variable domain: DTGVSQNPRHKITKRGQNVTFRCDPISEHNRLYWYRQTLGQGPEFLTYFQNEAQLEKSRLLSDRFSAERPKGSFSTLEIQRTEQGDSAMYLCASTQHRVGTDTQYFGPGTRLTVL.

V usage is TRBV25-1 and J usage is TRBJ2-7; TCRdb indicates TRBD1, and absent DNA this call remains unverified. Germline loops: CDR1 MGHDK, CDR2 SYGVNS. The CDR3 length is 15 residues. CDR3 amino acids: CASSSPQGSSYEQYF.

The rearrangement links TRBV20-1 to TRBJ1-6; TCRdb's D call, TRBD1, is unchecked because there is no DNA. This CDR3 contains 15 residues. CDR1 DFQATT and CDR2 SNEGSKA come from the germline V gene (reference sequence). The CDR3 is CSARNPGQGYSPLHF.